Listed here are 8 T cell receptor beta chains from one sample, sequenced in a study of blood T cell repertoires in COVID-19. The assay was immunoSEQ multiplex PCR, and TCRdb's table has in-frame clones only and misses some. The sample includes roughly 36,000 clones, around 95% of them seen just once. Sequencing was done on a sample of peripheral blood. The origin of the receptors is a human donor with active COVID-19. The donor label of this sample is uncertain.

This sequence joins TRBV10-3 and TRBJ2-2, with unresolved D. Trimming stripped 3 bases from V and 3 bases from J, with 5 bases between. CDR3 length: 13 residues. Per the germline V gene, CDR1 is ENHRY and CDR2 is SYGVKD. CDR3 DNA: TGTGCCATCAGTGAAACATACACCGGGGAGCTGTTTTTT. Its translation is CAISETYTGELFF.

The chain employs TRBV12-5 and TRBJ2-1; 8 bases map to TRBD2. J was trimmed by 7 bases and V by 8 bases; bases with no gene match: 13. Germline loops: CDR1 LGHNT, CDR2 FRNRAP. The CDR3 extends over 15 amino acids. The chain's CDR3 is CASLASRGGVNEQFF. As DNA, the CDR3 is TGTGCTAGTCTCGCGTCCCGGGGGGGCGTGAATGAGCAGTTCTTC. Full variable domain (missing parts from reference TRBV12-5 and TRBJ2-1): DARVTQTPRHKVTEMGQEVTMRCQPILGHNTVFWYRQTMMQGLELLAYFRNRAPLDDSGMPKDRFSAEMPDATLATLKIQPSEPRDSAVYFCASLASRGGVNEQFFGPGTRLTVL.

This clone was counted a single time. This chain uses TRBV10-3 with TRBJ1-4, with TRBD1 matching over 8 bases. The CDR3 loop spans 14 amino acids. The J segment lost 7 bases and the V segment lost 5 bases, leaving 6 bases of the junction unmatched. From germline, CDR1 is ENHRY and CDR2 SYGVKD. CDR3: CAISPTGVGEKLFF. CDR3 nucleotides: TGTGCCATCAGTCCGACAGGGGTTGGTGAAAAACTGTTTTTT.

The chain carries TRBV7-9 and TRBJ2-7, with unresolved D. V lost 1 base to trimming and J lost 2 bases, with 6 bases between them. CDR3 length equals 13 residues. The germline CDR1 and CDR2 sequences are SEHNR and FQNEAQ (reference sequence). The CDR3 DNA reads TGTGCCAGCAGCTTAGACAGTCCCTACGAGCAGTACTTC. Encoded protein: CASSLDSPYEQYF.

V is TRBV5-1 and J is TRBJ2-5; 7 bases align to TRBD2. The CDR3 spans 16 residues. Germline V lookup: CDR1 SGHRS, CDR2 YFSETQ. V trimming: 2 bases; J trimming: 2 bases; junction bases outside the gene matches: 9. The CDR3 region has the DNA TGCGCCAGCAGCTTTTCTCTAGCGGAGATGCAAGAGACCCAGTACTTC. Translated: CASSFSLAEMQETQYF.

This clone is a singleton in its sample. The CDR3 is CASSQGGSTDTQYF. CDR3 sequence (DNA): TGCGCCAGCAGCCAAGGAGGGAGCACAGATACGCAGTATTTT. The chain recombines TRBV4-1 with TRBJ2-3; D perhaps matches TRBD2 (5 bases). The V end lost 1 base, the J end lost 0 bases, and 5 bases lay between the germline ends. Per the germline V gene, CDR1 is MGHRA and CDR2 is YSYEKL. CDR3 length equals 14 residues.

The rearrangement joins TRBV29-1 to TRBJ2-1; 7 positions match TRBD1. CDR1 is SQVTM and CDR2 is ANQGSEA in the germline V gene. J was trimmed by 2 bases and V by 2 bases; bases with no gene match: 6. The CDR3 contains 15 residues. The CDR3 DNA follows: TGCAGCGTTGAAAGTCCTCAGGGGGCCTACAATGAGCAGTTCTTC. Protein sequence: CSVESPQGAYNEQFF.

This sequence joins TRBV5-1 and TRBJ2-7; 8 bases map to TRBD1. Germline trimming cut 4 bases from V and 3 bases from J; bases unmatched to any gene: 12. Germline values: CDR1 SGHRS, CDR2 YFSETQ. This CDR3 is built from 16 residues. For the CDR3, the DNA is TGCGCCAGCAGCACAGGAAGGACAGGGACGTACTACGAGCAGTACTTC. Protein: CASSTGRTGTYYEQYF. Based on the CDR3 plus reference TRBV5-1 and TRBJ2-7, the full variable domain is KAGVTQTPRYLIKTRGQQVTLSCSPISGHRSVSWYQQTPGQGLQFLFEYFSETQRNKGNFPGRFSGRQFSNSRSEMNVSTLELGDSALYLCASSTGRTGTYYEQYFGPGTRLTVT.